Included here is one T cell receptor (beta chain) sequence, with context. The data were taken from a study of blood T cell repertoires in COVID-19. TCRdb keeps only in-frame clones here, not all; method: immunoSEQ multiplex PCR. Among about 220,000 clones listed, approximately 83% were seen once. The germline V gene has CDR1 MRHNA and CDR2 SNTAGT. Trimming took off 3 bases at V and 6 bases at J, with 14 bases between the two ends. The CDR3 runs to 14 residues. Sample: peripheral blood. The TCR sequence derives from a woman aged 55-75 years with acute or convalescent COVID-19. The chain is built from TRBV6-4 and TRBJ1-1, with unresolved D. The CDR3, as DNA: TGTGCCAGCAGTGAAGTTCCAAACAGTGCTGAAGCTTTCTTT. This encodes CASSEVPNSAEAFF.